This passage covers 3 T cell receptor beta chains from one sample sequenced in a study of breast tumors, draining lymph nodes, adjacent tissues (dated by TCRdb to the mid-2010s). Lymph node samples were obtained from the axillary draining lymph nodes of breast cancer patients. The library was built by means of multiplex PCR. Sequenced on an Illumina HiSeq 2000. The public reads were reanalyzed by TCRdb: fastp trimming at Q25, MiXCR alignment, in-frame beta chains only. Each record represents a unique CDR3 protein, reported with the most common genes and DNA among its rows. The sample has some 150,000 distinct CDR3 sequences on record, under 25% of them singletons. The ten largest clones capture just over 2.5% of the sample. The sequenced material came from axillary lymph node tissue. These receptors were collected from a female donor with breast cancer. Some clones in this sample may be carry-over from other donors' samples.

This clonotype was counted ten times or more. The chain has TRBV5-1 and TRBJ1-6; a weak D match, TRBD1 (6 bases). Germline V CDR1 and CDR2: SGHRS, YFSETQ. The CDR3 runs to 13 residues. V lost 4 bases and J 10 bases, leaving 12 bases between the germline ends. This CDR3 reads CASSTQGTSPLHF. In DNA, the CDR3 is TGCGCCAGCAGCACACAGGGTACATCACCCCTCCACTTT.

This clonotype occurred many times. The chain couples TRBV28 to TRBJ2-7, with a tentative D call TRBD2 (6 bases). This CDR3 is 15 amino acids long. Germline-derived CDR1 and CDR2 are MDHEN and SYDVKM. Between the trimmed V and J ends, which lost 4 bases and 0 bases, there was a span of 13 bases. The CDR3 here is CASSSPGLRSYEQYF. The CDR3 DNA follows: TGTGCCAGCAGTTCCCCGGGACTCCGCTCCTACGAGCAGTACTTC.

This clonotype was counted between two and nine times. V and J are TRBV11-2 and TRBJ2-1, with unresolved D. The CDR3 runs 14 residues. V was pared by 3 bases and J by 0 bases, with 6 bases between. Germline lookup yields CDR1 SGHAT and CDR2 FQNNGV. For the CDR3, the DNA is TGTGCCAGCAGCTTGAGTAGCTCCTACAATGAGCAGTTCTTC. The encoded protein is CASSLSSSYNEQFF.